These 23 T cell receptor beta chains came from one sample sequenced in a study of radiotherapy plus CTLA-4 blockade in lung cancer. Method: immunoSEQ multiplex PCR; TCRdb's copy keeps in-frame clones and lacks some. The table lists 65,000 to 100,000 clones, 75% to 90% of them singletons. The material sequenced was peripheral blood, taken from a patient treated with radiotherapy plus ipilimumab. The source of these receptors is a human donor with non-small cell lung cancer who had stable disease on radiotherapy plus ipilimumab.

This chain uses TRBV7-9 with TRBJ2-2, with D perhaps matching TRBD1 or TRBD2 (7 bases each). This CDR3 region has 15 residues. The ends were cut back, 1 base at V and 5 bases at J, with 11 bases in the middle. Germline V lookup: CDR1 SEHNR, CDR2 FQNEAQ (reference sequence). The CDR3 loop is CASSLGQGGTGELFF. Here the CDR3 DNA reads TGTGCCAGCAGCTTAGGACAGGGAGGGACCGGGGAGCTGTTTTTT.

V usage is TRBV18 and J usage is TRBJ1-5; maybe TRBD1 (5 bases). V gave up 4 bases and J gave up 2 bases, with 9 bases separating them. Per the germline V gene, CDR1 is KGHSH and CDR2 is LQKENI. The CDR3 is 14 residues long. In DNA form, the CDR3 reads TGTGCCAGCTCACAGGGGAAGGGCAATCAGCCCCAGCATTTT. Protein sequence: CASSQGKGNQPQHF.

This chain links TRBV9 with TRBJ1-1; D unclear. The CDR3 extends over 15 amino acids. Between the trimmed V and J ends, which lost 0 bases and 5 bases, there was a span of 14 bases. CDR1 is SGDLS, CDR2 YYNGEE, per germline. The CDR3, as DNA: TGTGCCAGCAGCGTAGCTACTTATCAAGGGACTGAAGCTTTCTTT. Translated: CASSVATYQGTEAFF.

The chain has TRBV27 and TRBJ2-6; D remains ambiguous. Germline CDR1 and CDR2: MNHEY and SMNVEV (reference sequence). The CDR3 is 17 residues long. V was shortened by 6 bases and J by 0 bases, with 15 bases between the two germline ends. This CDR3 is CASSSYIRYSGANVLTF. The CDR3 DNA reads TGTGCCAGCAGCTCCTACATAAGGTACTCTGGGGCCAACGTCCTGACTTTC. Using reference TRBV27 and TRBJ2-6 for the parts outside the CDR3, the full variable domain is EAQVTQNPRYLITVTGKKLTVTCSQNMNHEYMSWYRQDPGLGLRQIYYSMNVEVTDKGDVPEGYKVSRKEKRNFPLILESPSPNQTSLYFCASSSYIRYSGANVLTFGAGSRLTVL.

This rearrangement joins TRBV5-6 to TRBJ2-7, with 9 bases identical to TRBD1. This CDR3 comprises 14 residues. Germline CDR1 reads SGHDT; CDR2 reads YYEEEE. V lost 4 bases and J lost 4; bases outside the gene matches: 6. For the CDR3, the DNA is TGTGCCAGCAGCATTCCGGGACAGGGATACGAGCAGTACTTC. It encodes CASSIPGQGYEQYF.

The rearrangement links TRBV9 to TRBJ1-4; D is ambiguous. This CDR3 is built from 15 residues. CDR1 SGDLS and CDR2 YYNGEE come from the germline V gene. V gave up 4 bases and J gave up 5 bases, with 15 bases separating them. The CDR3 spells CASSFSNGRNEKLFF. The CDR3, as DNA: TGTGCCAGCAGCTTTTCTAACGGTCGGAATGAAAAACTGTTTTTT. Looking up the rest from reference TRBV9 and TRBJ1-4 gives the full variable domain: DSGVTQTPKHLITATGQRVTLRCSPRSGDLSVYWYQQSLDQGLQFLIQYYNGEERAKGNILERFSAQQFPDLHSELNLSSLELGDSALYFCASSFSNGRNEKLFFGSGTQLSVL.

The chain joins TRBV28 to TRBJ1-2; 7 bases match TRBD1. V shed 6 bases and J 0 bases; nucleotides not matched to a gene: 7. Germline CDR1 is MDHEN and CDR2 is SYDVKM. CDR3 length: 15 amino acids. CDR3 region: CASSPGQRANYGYTF. In DNA, the CDR3 is TGTGCCAGCAGCCCGGGACAGCGGGCTAACTATGGCTACACCTTC.

This chain uses TRBV27 with TRBJ1-2; D unclear. Germline loops: CDR1 MNHEY, CDR2 SMNVEV (reference sequence). The CDR3 consists of 16 residues. The V end lost 6 bases, the J end lost 6 bases, and 23 bases lay between the germline ends. The CDR3 region is CASSPSLEAPPHGYTF. The CDR3 DNA sequence: TGTGCCAGCAGCCCATCATTAGAGGCGCCCCCCCATGGCTACACCTTC.

This clone appeared once. The chain carries TRBV5-1 and TRBJ2-3, with a weak D call TRBD2 (6 bases). The germline gives CDR1 SGHRS, CDR2 YFSETQ. The CDR3 runs 15 residues. V was shortened by 2 bases and J by 0 bases, with 10 bases between the two germline ends. The CDR3 DNA reads as TGCGCCAGCAGCTTACGCGGGGCAAGCACAGATACGCAGTATTTT. This encodes CASSLRGASTDTQYF.

This clone has just a few counts. The V gene is TRBV5-6, the J gene TRBJ1-2; no definite D call. The V gene lost 3 bases and the J gene lost 4 bases, with 13 bases spanning the gap. This CDR3 is built from 14 residues. In germline, CDR1 is SGHDT, CDR2 YYEEEE. The CDR3 loop reads CASSSGSVTYGYTF. The CDR3 nucleotides are TGTGCCAGCAGCTCCGGGTCCGTAACCTATGGCTACACCTTC.

This chain connects TRBV11-2 to TRBJ1-4; D is uncertain. The germline V gene has CDR1 SGHAT and CDR2 FQNNGV. The CDR3 spans 15 residues. V shed 2 bases and J shed 3 bases, with 10 bases lying between them. The CDR3 sequence: CASSLNRSPNEKLFF. In DNA, the CDR3 is TGTGCCAGCAGCTTAAACAGAAGCCCTAATGAAAAACTGTTTTTT.

A single count supports this clone. This chain joins TRBV28 and TRBJ2-1; 12 bases match TRBD2. This CDR3 contains 17 residues. CDR1 MDHEN and CDR2 SYDVKM come from the germline V gene. Trimming at V came to 4 bases and at J to 1 base, leaving 5 bases not matched to a gene. CDR3 DNA sequence: TGTGCCAGCAGTTCCCTAACTAGCGGGAGGTCCTACAATGAGCAGTTCTTC. Translating it yields CASSSLTSGRSYNEQFF.

The rearrangement links TRBV7-2 to TRBJ2-6, with D maybe TRBD1 (5 bases). V was cut by 7 bases and J by 0 bases, with 13 bases left in between. CDR3 length: 16 amino acids. Per the germline V gene, CDR1 is SGHTA and CDR2 is FQGNSA. For the CDR3, the DNA is TGTGCCAGCATACAGGTCCCACTCTCTGGGGCCAACGTCCTGACTTTC. It codes for CASIQVPLSGANVLTF. The complete variable domain, with remaining parts taken from reference TRBV7-2 and TRBJ2-6, reads GAGVSQSPSNKVTEKGKDVELRCDPISGHTALYWYRQSLGQGLEFLIYFQGNSAPDKSGLPSDRFSAERTGGSVSTLTIQRTQQEDSAVYLCASIQVPLSGANVLTFGAGSRLTVL.

The rearrangement uses TRBV29-1 and TRBJ2-7; 8 bases line up with TRBD2. Unmatched junction bases numbered 9, after V lost 4 bases and J lost 4 bases. Per the germline V gene, CDR1 is SQVTM and CDR2 is ANQGSEA. The CDR3 runs to 14 residues. In nucleotides, the CDR3 is TGCAGCGTTGGGTTCACTAGCGGAGCTTACGAGCAGTACTTC. It translates to CSVGFTSGAYEQYF.

The rearrangement uses TRBV5-4 and TRBJ2-5; TRBD2 agrees at 9 bases. Germline V gene data show CDR1 as SGHNT and CDR2 as YYREEE (reference sequence). Trimming at V came to 4 bases and at J to 4 bases, leaving 14 bases not matched to a gene. This CDR3 region has 17 residues. The CDR3 DNA reads as TGTGCCAGCAGCGATAGCGGGAGTACTCTAGGGGGAGAGACCCAGTACTTC. Amino acid sequence: CASSDSGSTLGGETQYF.

The V call is TRBV28, the J call TRBJ2-7; D perhaps matches TRBD2 (5 bases). CDR1 is MDHEN, CDR2 SYDVKM, per germline. Trimming pared 3 bases from V and 4 bases from J, leaving 10 bases between. The CDR3 contains 13 residues. The CDR3 sequence: CASSLPGTYEQYF. For the CDR3, the DNA is TGTGCCAGCAGTTTGCCGGGAACTTACGAGCAGTACTTC. Filled out from reference TRBV28 and TRBJ2-7, the complete variable domain reads DVKVTQSSRYLVKRTGEKVFLECVQDMDHENMFWYRQDPGLGLRLIYFSYDVKMKEKGDIPEGYSVSREKKERFSLILESASTNQTSMYLCASSLPGTYEQYFGPGTRLTVT.

The chain carries TRBV7-3 and TRBJ2-3; unclear D gene. The V gene's germline CDR1 is SGHTA and CDR2 FQGTGA. The germline V and J ends were trimmed by 0 bases and 0 bases, with 7 bases remaining between them. This CDR3 has 15 amino acids. The CDR3 bases are TGTGCCAGCAGCTTAACCCCGACGAGCACAGATACGCAGTATTTT. Protein product: CASSLTPTSTDTQYF.

This sequence joins TRBV25-1 and TRBJ2-4, with D perhaps matching TRBD1 (7 bases). Between the trimmed V and J ends, which lost 3 bases and 9 bases, there was a span of 15 bases. Germline assignment: CDR1 MGHDK and CDR2 SYGVNS. This CDR3 is built from 14 residues. This CDR3 is CASSEATGRSIQYF. DNA for the CDR3: TGTGCCAGCAGTGAGGCGACAGGGAGGAGCATTCAGTACTTC.

The genes are TRBV6-1 and TRBJ2-7; 8 bases align to TRBD2. The trim removed 2 bases at V and 2 bases at J, leaving 5 bases unmatched. Per the germline V gene, CDR1 is MNHNS and CDR2 is SASEGT. The CDR3 length is 15 residues. The chain's CDR3 is CASSESGGGPYEQYF. CDR3 nucleotide sequence: TGTGCCAGCAGTGAAAGCGGGGGAGGTCCCTACGAGCAGTACTTC.

The V and J genes are TRBV6-5 and TRBJ2-1; D is ambiguous. V was trimmed by 5 bases and J by 9 bases, leaving 14 bases between them. CDR1 and CDR2 (germline): MNHEY, SVGAGI. This CDR3 region has 13 residues. Here the CDR3 reads CASSEALWGEQFF. CDR3 coding DNA: TGTGCCAGCAGTGAAGCGCTATGGGGTGAGCAGTTCTTC.

The rearrangement joins TRBV19 to TRBJ1-2; perhaps TRBD1 as D (6 bases). The germline CDR1 and CDR2 sequences are LNHDA and SQIVND (reference sequence). The CDR3 runs 13 residues. With 5 bases removed from V and 7 bases from J, the gap between germline ends came to 14 bases. The CDR3 loop is CASSETGFRGYTF. The CDR3 nucleotides are TGTGCCAGTAGTGAAACAGGGTTTCGTGGCTACACCTTC. The variable domain in full, with the rest retrieved from reference TRBV19 and TRBJ1-2, is DGGITQSPKYLFRKEGQNVTLSCEQNLNHDAMYWYRQDPGQGLRLIYYSQIVNDFQKGDIAEGYSVSREKKESFPLTVTSAQKNPTAFYLCASSETGFRGYTFGSGTRLTVV.

The chain links TRBV11-2 to TRBJ1-2; a possible D gene is TRBD1 (5 bases). V was clipped by 7 bases and J by 8 bases, with 17 bases between them. The CDR3 runs to 13 residues. Germline CDR1 SGHAT, CDR2 FQNNGV. CDR3 region: CASKGTSSGGYTF. The CDR3 nucleotides read TGTGCCAGCAAAGGGACTTCCAGCGGGGGCTACACCTTC.

Here the CDR3 reads CASSSTGWDTEAFF. CDR3 coding DNA: TGTGCCAGCAGTTCGACAGGGTGGGACACTGAAGCTTTCTTT. V gene TRBV28 combines with J gene TRBJ1-1; 7 nucleotides agree with TRBD1. CDR1 MDHEN and CDR2 SYDVKM come from the germline V gene. The trim removed 4 bases at V and 3 bases at J, leaving 5 bases unmatched. This CDR3 has 14 amino acids.